Listed here are 9 T cell receptor beta chains from one sample, sequenced in a study of cytomegalovirus exposure and HLA in healthy donors. Both 60 Vbeta primers and 13 Jbeta primers went into the PCR. Sequenced by immunoSEQ multiplex PCR; TCRdb stores in-frame clones only, minus some. The sample lists approximately 100,000 clones; about a tenth were seen once. The sequenced material came from PBMCs. Source of these receptors: a man in his fifties or sixties in good health and CMV-seropositive.

This chain joins TRBV4-2 and TRBJ1-4, with TRBD1 identical over 7 bases. Germline CDR1 LGHNA, CDR2 YNFKEQ. V dropped 4 bases and J dropped 0; count of bases not matched to a gene: 2. The CDR3 runs 15 residues. This CDR3 reads CASSPGGTTNEKLFF. The CDR3 DNA reads TGTGCCAGCAGCCCAGGGGGGACAACTAATGAAAAACTGTTTTTT.

The V gene is TRBV28, the J gene TRBJ1-2; 8 nucleotides line up with TRBD1. This CDR3 has 14 residues. Germline CDR1 and CDR2: MDHEN and SYDVKM. V lost 2 bases to trimming and J lost 5 bases; unmatched junction nucleotides: 4. The CDR3 nucleotides are TGTGCCAGCAGTTTACCAGGGGGCGATTATGGCTACACCTTC. It encodes CASSLPGGDYGYTF.

There are a few counts of this clone. This sequence joins TRBV4-1 and TRBJ2-1, with 13 positions matching TRBD2. Per the germline V gene, CDR1 is MGHRA and CDR2 is YSYEKL. This CDR3 comprises 19 residues. V shed 4 bases, J shed 6 bases, and the junction held 15 bases outside the gene matches. CDR3 amino acids: CASSRGRLAGGLTLNEQFF. Here the CDR3 DNA reads TGCGCCAGCAGCCGAGGGAGACTAGCGGGAGGCCTAACCCTCAATGAGCAGTTCTTC.

The genes are TRBV19 and TRBJ1-2; D may be TRBD1 (6 bases). CDR3 length: 16 amino acids. CDR1 is LNHDA and CDR2 is SQIVND in the germline V gene (reference sequence). Trimming removed 4 bases at V and 6 bases at J, with 21 bases between. The CDR3, as DNA: TGTGCCAGTAGTACGAACTTACAGGGCGTAGAGAATGGCTACACCTTC. As protein: CASSTNLQGVENGYTF.

There are a few counts of this clone. The genes are TRBV6-6 and TRBJ2-7; a weak D match, TRBD1 (6 bases). Germline loops: CDR1 MNHNY, CDR2 SVGAGI (reference sequence). V was pared by 5 bases and J by 6 bases, with 20 bases between. This CDR3 region has 15 residues. Written as DNA, the CDR3 is TGTGCCAGCAGTCCCGGCTGGACAGAGTGGTCCGAGCAGTACTTC. It translates to CASSPGWTEWSEQYF.

This clone was counted between two and nine times. The chain joins TRBV30 to TRBJ1-1, with unresolved D. Germline loops: CDR1 GTSNPN, CDR2 SVGIG (reference sequence). Deletions cut 3 bases from V and 1 base from J, with 15 bases between. This CDR3 has 15 residues. The CDR3 sequence: CAWSDVQISNTEAFF. The CDR3 DNA sequence: TGTGCCTGGAGCGATGTGCAGATTTCGAACACTGAAGCTTTCTTT. Based on the CDR3 plus reference TRBV30 and TRBJ1-1, the full variable domain is SQTIHQWPATLVQPVGSPLSLECTVEGTSNPNLYWYRQAAGRGLQLLFYSVGIGQISSEVPQNLSASRPQDRQFILSSKKLLLSDSGFYLCAWSDVQISNTEAFFGQGTRLTVV.

The CDR3 sequence is CATQATGGNEQFF. CDR3 sequence (DNA): TGTGCCACCCAGGCGACAGGAGGCAATGAGCAGTTCTTC. This sequence joins TRBV28 and TRBJ2-1; tentatively, D is TRBD1 (6 bases). V was cut by 10 bases and J by 6 bases, with 16 bases left in between. Germline CDR1 MDHEN, CDR2 SYDVKM. CDR3 size: 13 residues.

The J gene is TRBJ2-7, the V gene TRBV7-2; D may be TRBD2 (6 bases). CDR1 and CDR2 from the germline V gene are SGHTA and FQGNSA. The ends were cut back, 0 bases at V and 6 bases at J, with 18 bases in the middle. The CDR3 is 16 residues long. CDR3 DNA sequence: TGTGCCAGCAGCTTAGCGGATCGGGGGAGATTCTCCGAGCAGTACTTC. This translates into CASSLADRGRFSEQYF.

This clone was seen more than once but under ten times. The CDR3: CASSLTTTTGELFF. The DNA of the CDR3 is TGTGCCAGCAGCTTAACAACAACCACCGGGGAGCTGTTTTTT. The chain uses TRBV7-6 and TRBJ2-2; the D is unclear. CDR3 length: 14 amino acids. Trimming cost V 2 bases and J 4 bases, with 8 bases left between them. In germline, CDR1 is SGHVS, CDR2 FNYEAQ. The whole variable domain, filled in from reference TRBV7-6 and TRBJ2-2, reads GAGVSQSPRYKVTKRGQDVALRCDPISGHVSLYWYRQALGQGPEFLTYFNYEAQQDKSGLPNDRFSAERPEGSISTLTIQRTEQRDSAMYRCASSLTTTTGELFFGEGSRLTVL.